This T cell receptor (beta chain) was captured by sequencing in a study of T cell changes during pregnancy in multiple sclerosis. Some clones are missing from TCRdb's copy, which holds only in-frame ones; the method was immunoSEQ multiplex PCR. In the table there are over 20,000 clones, around 90% of which are singletons. Germline V lookup: CDR1 SGHVS, CDR2 FQNEAQ. Trimming removed 3 bases at V and 1 base at J, with 11 bases between. CDR3 length equals 15 residues. The rearrangement links TRBV7-8 to TRBJ2-3; D ambiguous. The clonotype was recovered from a female donor in good health, enrolled as a control in a pregnancy study. The sample here was CD4+ T cells from peripheral blood mononuclear cells, taken in the third trimester of pregnancy. CDR3 sequence (DNA): TGTGCCAGCAGCTTCCTTTCCGGTGGCACAGATACGCAGTATTTT. This translates into CASSFLSGGTDTQYF. The full variable domain, in which reference TRBV7-8 and TRBJ2-3 provide the parts outside the CDR3, is GAGVSQSPRYKVAKRGQDVALRCDPISGHVSLFWYQQALGQGPEFLTYFQNEAQLDKSGLPSDRFFAERPEGSVSTLKIQRTQQEDSAVYLCASSFLSGGTDTQYFGPGTRLTVL.